This TCR beta chain was profiled in a study of blood T cell repertoires in COVID-19. Across the study: Spain, Italy and the United States supplied samples that represented acute and convalescent COVID-19. PBMCs, B-cell-depleted T cells, or T cells provided the cDNA or gDNA that made up the material.

This clone is a singleton in its sample. Authors' methods: The authors estimated nucleated cell counts from reference gene primer amplification. Repertoires were generated with immunoSEQ multiplex PCR, while TCRdb's copy carries only in-frame clones and drops some. That table furnishes V, J and clone size, whereas the DNA furnished D and trimming. The sample contains under 300,000 clones, about 86% of which appear only once. The CDR3 extends over 15 amino acids. After removal of 0 bases from V and 6 bases from J, the junction contained 9 bases not matched to a gene. Germline V gene data show CDR1 as SGDLS and CDR2 as YYNGEE.

This sequence joins TRBV9 and TRBJ2-7; 7 positions agree with TRBD2. This sequence originates from a man younger than 35 with active or convalescent COVID-19. Sequenced input: peripheral blood. The CDR3 DNA reads as TGTGCCAGCAGCGTAGAGTCGGGAGGCTTCGCCGAGCAGTACTTC. It codes for CASSVESGGFAEQYF.